The 27 T cell receptor beta chains in this list originate from one sample, sequenced in a study of cytomegalovirus exposure and HLA in healthy donors. Primers: 60 Vbeta forward and 13 Jbeta reverse. TCRdb's table, derived via immunoSEQ multiplex PCR, lists solely in-frame clones and lacks some. This repertoire shows about 110,000 clones, 60% to 75% found once; its top ten account for about 8%. Sequencing was done on a sample of PBMCs. These receptors were obtained from a man aged 25 to 40 in good health and CMV-seronegative.

The chain has TRBV6-1 and TRBJ2-3; 10 nucleotides line up with TRBD2. The CDR3 loop spans 14 amino acids. The V segment lost 10 bases and the J segment 3 bases; nucleotides outside the gene matches: 7. Germline CDR1 reads MNHNS; CDR2 reads SASEGT. The CDR3 spells CATSSGSRTDTQYF. DNA for the CDR3: TGTGCCACTTCTAGCGGGAGTAGGACAGATACGCAGTATTTT.

This chain joins TRBV7-9 and TRBJ2-5, with 10 positions matching TRBD2. CDR1 is SEHNR, CDR2 FQNEAQ, per germline (reference sequence). Germline trimming cut 11 bases from V and 2 bases from J; bases unmatched to any gene: 8. The CDR3 runs 14 residues. This CDR3 reads CASRDSGGQETQYF. The CDR3 DNA is TGTGCCTCCCGGGATAGCGGGGGGCAAGAGACCCAGTACTTC.

The J gene is TRBJ1-1, the V gene TRBV7-9, with TRBD1 matching 7 bases. V trimming: 6 bases; J trimming: 10 bases; junction bases outside the gene matches: 5. The germline CDR1 and CDR2 sequences are SEHNR and FQNEAQ (reference sequence). There are 11 residues in the CDR3. The DNA of the CDR3 is TGTGCCAGCAGTCTTGACAGGGTAGCTTTCTTT. Amino acids: CASSLDRVAFF.

This chain uses TRBV14 with TRBJ1-1; 7 nucleotides line up with TRBD1. Germline V lookup: CDR1 SGHDN, CDR2 FVKESK. With 6 bases clipped from V and 7 bases from J, the junction kept 11 bases outside the gene matches. CDR3 length: 14 residues. CDR3 sequence reads: CASRLQGNIGEAFF. The CDR3 coding sequence is TGTGCCAGCAGACTACAGGGGAATATAGGTGAAGCTTTCTTT.

The gene calls are TRBV7-3 and TRBJ2-3; 8 nucleotides align to TRBD2. The CDR3 length is 15 residues. The V gene's germline CDR1 is SGHTA and CDR2 FQGTGA. The trim removed 1 base at V and 2 bases at J, leaving 2 bases unmatched. The CDR3 DNA sequence: TGTGCCAGCAGCTTAATTAGCGGGACCACAGATACGCAGTATTTT. Translated: CASSLISGTTDTQYF.

This clone came up a few times. The V gene is TRBV9, the J gene TRBJ2-7, with 12 bases identical to TRBD2. Germline trimming cut 0 bases from V and 2 bases from J; bases unmatched to any gene: 0. The CDR3 contains 15 residues. The germline V gene has CDR1 SGDLS and CDR2 YYNGEE. The CDR3 bases are TGTGCCAGCAGCGTAGGACTAGCGGGGGCCTACGAGCAGTACTTC. It translates to CASSVGLAGAYEQYF.

This sequence joins TRBV19 and TRBJ2-7, with TRBD1 identical over 11 bases. The CDR3 loop spans 17 amino acids. After removal of 5 bases from V and 4 bases from J, the junction contained 13 bases not matched to a gene. Per the germline V gene, CDR1 is LNHDA and CDR2 is SQIVND (reference sequence). The CDR3 reads CASSLLFSDRGLYEQYF. Here the CDR3 DNA reads TGTGCCAGTAGTCTCCTCTTTTCGGACAGGGGGCTGTACGAGCAGTACTTC.

This chain uses TRBV30 with TRBJ1-5; 7 bases are a match to TRBD1. This CDR3 has 15 amino acids. The trim removed 5 bases at V and 7 bases at J, leaving 14 bases unmatched. Germline loops: CDR1 GTSNPN, CDR2 SVGIG (reference sequence). In DNA form, the CDR3 reads TGTGCCTGGGATATAGGGACCCAGGGGGTACAGCCCCAGCATTTT. Its protein is CAWDIGTQGVQPQHF.

This sequence joins TRBV2 and TRBJ2-5; 12 positions agree with TRBD1. The assigned J gene may be wrong: the sequence end matches TRBJ2-7 better. The CDR3 is 14 amino acids. Germline CDR1 reads SNHLY; CDR2 reads FYNNEI. CDR3 sequence (DNA): TGTGCCAGCAGCTTGGGACAGGGGGCTTACGAGCAGTACTTC. This gives the protein CASSLGQGAYEQYF.

The V and J genes are TRBV19 and TRBJ2-7; TRBD1 matches at 7 bases. There are 12 residues in the CDR3. CDR1 LNHDA and CDR2 SQIVND come from the germline V gene (reference sequence). V lost 3 bases and J lost 10; bases outside the gene matches: 6. CDR3 protein: CASSIDRELQYF. The CDR3 DNA reads TGTGCCAGTAGTATCGACAGGGAACTTCAGTACTTC. The whole variable domain, remainder taken from reference TRBV19 and TRBJ2-7, is DGGITQSPKYLFRKEGQNVTLSCEQNLNHDAMYWYRQDPGQGLRLIYYSQIVNDFQKGDIAEGYSVSREKKESFPLTVTSAQKNPTAFYLCASSIDRELQYFGPGTRLTVT.

There are a few counts of this clone. The chain has TRBV5-1 and TRBJ2-2, with 7 bases aligning to TRBD2. The germline V gene has CDR1 SGHRS and CDR2 YFSETQ. The CDR3 has 14 residues. J was trimmed by 6 bases and V by 1 base; bases with no gene match: 3. CDR3 in amino acids: CASSLTSDSGELFF. Here the CDR3 DNA reads TGCGCCAGCAGCTTGACTAGCGATTCCGGGGAGCTGTTTTTT. The full variable domain, in which reference TRBV5-1 and TRBJ2-2 provide the parts outside the CDR3, is KAGVTQTPRYLIKTRGQQVTLSCSPISGHRSVSWYQQTPGQGLQFLFEYFSETQRNKGNFPGRFSGRQFSNSRSEMNVSTLELGDSALYLCASSLTSDSGELFFGEGSRLTVL.

This clone came up a few times. V usage is TRBV6-1 and J usage is TRBJ2-7; 7 nucleotides line up with TRBD1. Per germline, CDR1 MNHNS and CDR2 SASEGT. The length of the CDR3 is 12 residues. The V and J ends lost 5 bases and 2 bases, in that order; junction bases with no gene match: 0. CDR3 protein: CASSQGAYEQYF. CDR3 coding DNA: TGTGCCAGCAGTCAGGGGGCCTACGAGCAGTACTTC.

This rearrangement joins TRBV7-8 to TRBJ1-1, with 8 bases lining up with TRBD1. Germline V gene lookup returns CDR1 SGHVS and CDR2 FQNEAQ. The CDR3 totals 15 residues. With V trimmed by 5 bases and J by 3 bases, 8 bases remained unmatched. The CDR3 loop is CASSETRGRDTEAFF. In DNA, the CDR3 is TGTGCCAGCAGCGAGACCAGGGGGCGGGACACTGAAGCTTTCTTT. Full variable domain (rest looked up from reference TRBV7-8 and TRBJ1-1): GAGVSQSPRYKVAKRGQDVALRCDPISGHVSLFWYQQALGQGPEFLTYFQNEAQLDKSGLPSDRFFAERPEGSVSTLKIQRTQQEDSAVYLCASSETRGRDTEAFFGQGTRLTVV.

V is TRBV2 and J is TRBJ2-3, with 9 bases identical to TRBD1. The germline V gene has CDR1 SNHLY and CDR2 FYNNEI. CDR3 length: 15 residues. V lost 5 bases, J lost 2 bases, and 5 bases stayed unmatched. In DNA, the CDR3 is TGTGCCAGCAGTATGGGACAGGGCTTCACAGATACGCAGTATTTT. This encodes CASSMGQGFTDTQYF. The variable domain in full, with the rest retrieved from reference TRBV2 and TRBJ2-3, is EPEVTQTPSHQVTQMGQEVILRCVPISNHLYFYWYRQILGQKVEFLVSFYNNEISEKSEIFDDQFSVERPDGSNFTLKIRSTKLEDSAMYFCASSMGQGFTDTQYFGPGTRLTVL.

The chain links TRBV4-1 to TRBJ2-2; D is undetermined. V lost 1 base to trimming and J lost 7 bases, with 7 bases between them. Germline values: CDR1 MGHRA, CDR2 YSYEKL. The CDR3 runs to 13 residues. CDR3 DNA sequence: TGCGCCAGCAGCCAAGCTCGTTTCGGGGAGCTGTTTTTT. It is translated as CASSQARFGELFF.

This clone was observed a few times. The gene calls are TRBV6-5 and TRBJ2-7, with a weak D call TRBD1 (6 bases). The CDR3 is made up of 15 amino acids. Between the trimmed V and J ends, which lost 2 bases and 2 bases, there was a span of 13 bases. CDR1 and CDR2 from the germline V gene are MNHEY and SVGAGI. The CDR3 region has the DNA TGTGCCAGCAGTTACGTTTTCGGACAGACCTACGAGCAGTACTTC. Translation: CASSYVFGQTYEQYF.

V gene TRBV2 combines with J gene TRBJ2-5, with TRBD2 matching over 12 bases. The CDR3 is 15 amino acids. The V and J ends lost 7 bases and 1 base, in that order; junction bases with no gene match: 4. Germline CDR1 reads SNHLY; CDR2 reads FYNNEI. CDR3 in DNA: TGTGCCAGCACTTGGACTAGCGGGGCCCAAGAGACCCAGTACTTC. This translates into CASTWTSGAQETQYF. The whole variable domain, remainder taken from reference TRBV2 and TRBJ2-5, is EPEVTQTPSHQVTQMGQEVILRCVPISNHLYFYWYRQILGQKVEFLVSFYNNEISEKSEIFDDQFSVERPDGSNFTLKIRSTKLEDSAMYFCASTWTSGAQETQYFGPGTRLLVL.

For the CDR3, the DNA is TGTGCCAGCAGCCCCGTCGGGGGAAAAACGAACACTGAAGCTTTCTTT. It yields the protein CASSPVGGKTNTEAFF. The chain combines TRBV11-3 with TRBJ1-1; TRBD1 is a possible D gene (5 bases). Trimming took 5 bases from V and 1 from J, leaving 17 bases between them. The CDR3 is made up of 16 amino acids. Germline CDR1 and CDR2: SGHNT and YENEEA.

This clone has a count of ten or more. At the DNA level, this CDR3 is encoded by other sequences in the same sample as well. This sequence joins TRBV18 and TRBJ2-7, with TRBD1 identical over 10 bases. CDR1 KGHSH and CDR2 LQKENI come from the germline V gene. This CDR3 has 14 amino acids. J lost 2 bases, V lost 2 bases, and 0 bases had no gene match. The CDR3, as DNA: TGTGCCAGCTCACCAGGGACAGGGGCCTACGAGCAGTACTTC. This sequence encodes CASSPGTGAYEQYF.

This clone was counted between two and nine times. The CDR3 DNA reads TGCGCCAGCAGCTTGTTTCAGGGCACAGATACGCAGTATTTT. This encodes CASSLFQGTDTQYF. The chain couples TRBV5-1 to TRBJ2-3, with D uncertain. The CDR3 extends over 14 amino acids. The germline gives CDR1 SGHRS, CDR2 YFSETQ. V lost 1 base and J lost 1, with 7 bases in between.

The rearrangement uses TRBV28 and TRBJ1-2; the match to TRBD1 covers 11 bases. The CDR3 runs to 17 residues. Germline values: CDR1 MDHEN, CDR2 SYDVKM. J was trimmed by 4 bases and V by 7 bases; bases with no gene match: 14. The CDR3 bases are TGTGCCAGCATTAACCCCGGGACAGGGGGGGAATTCTATGGCTACACCTTC. Amino acid sequence: CASINPGTGGEFYGYTF.

This clone was seen only a few times. The chain couples TRBV18 to TRBJ2-3; TRBD1 matches 7 bases. Losses at the gene ends were 2 bases for V and 3 bases for J; bases not matched to a gene: 11. Germline V gives CDR1 KGHSH, CDR2 LQKENI. CDR3 length: 17 residues. CDR3 DNA: TGTGCCAGCTCACCATCTCATCAGGGGGTAGAGACAGATACGCAGTATTTT. Its protein is CASSPSHQGVETDTQYF. The full variable domain, with the rest looked up from reference TRBV18 and TRBJ2-3, is NAGVMQNPRHLVRRRGQEARLRCSPMKGHSHVYWYRQLPEEGLKFMVYLQKENIIDESGMPKERFSAEFPKEGPSILRIQQVVRGDSAAYFCASSPSHQGVETDTQYFGPGTRLTVL.

The rearrangement uses TRBV5-1 and TRBJ2-2; the match to TRBD2 covers 9 bases. With 4 bases clipped from V and 5 bases from J, the junction kept 9 bases outside the gene matches. Looked up from germline, CDR1 is SGHRS and CDR2 is YFSETQ. This CDR3 contains 16 residues. The chain's CDR3 is CASSPWTSDTTGELFF. CDR3 DNA: TGCGCCAGCAGCCCATGGACTAGCGATACAACCGGGGAGCTGTTTTTT.

The chain recombines TRBV30 with TRBJ2-7; D call uncertain. Trimming stripped 0 bases from V and 2 bases from J, with 11 bases between. Germline CDR1 GTSNPN, CDR2 SVGIG (reference sequence). The CDR3 runs to 14 residues. DNA for the CDR3: TGTGCCTGGAGTGTTGGTGGCGGTGCCTACGAGCAGTACTTC. Translating it yields CAWSVGGGAYEQYF. The complete variable domain, with remaining parts taken from reference TRBV30 and TRBJ2-7, reads SQTIHQWPATLVQPVGSPLSLECTVEGTSNPNLYWYRQAAGRGLQLLFYSVGIGQISSEVPQNLSASRPQDRQFILSSKKLLLSDSGFYLCAWSVGGGAYEQYFGPGTRLTVT.

A note on this clone: The same CDR3 is also encoded by other DNA sequences in this sample. V and J are TRBV2 and TRBJ2-7, with D possibly TRBD1 on 6 matching bases. The V and J ends lost 6 bases and 2 bases respectively, with 8 bases between them. This CDR3 spans 12 amino acids. CDR1 SNHLY and CDR2 FYNNEI come from the germline V gene. As DNA, the CDR3 is TGTGCCAGCAGAGGGGGTACCTACGAGCAGTACTTC. This translates into CASRGGTYEQYF. The whole variable domain, remainder taken from reference TRBV2 and TRBJ2-7, is EPEVTQTPSHQVTQMGQEVILRCVPISNHLYFYWYRQILGQKVEFLVSFYNNEISEKSEIFDDQFSVERPDGSNFTLKIRSTKLEDSAMYFCASRGGTYEQYFGPGTRLTVT.

This clone was observed a handful of times. The rearrangement uses TRBV10-3 and TRBJ2-7; D possibly corresponds to TRBD1 (6 bases). CDR1 and CDR2 (germline): ENHRY, SYGVKD. The CDR3 has 16 amino acids. With 2 bases removed from V and 4 bases from J, the gap between germline ends came to 18 bases. CDR3 region: CAISETSTGPPYEQYF. The CDR3 DNA sequence: TGTGCCATCAGTGAGACCTCGACAGGCCCCCCTTACGAGCAGTACTTC.

V gene TRBV4-1 combines with J gene TRBJ1-3, with no clear D. V gave up 0 bases and J gave up 3 bases, with 9 bases separating them. CDR3 length: 15 residues. Germline CDR1 is MGHRA and CDR2 is YSYEKL. CDR3: CASSQETTFGNTIYF. The CDR3 bases are TGCGCCAGCAGCCAAGAAACAACCTTTGGAAACACCATATATTTT.